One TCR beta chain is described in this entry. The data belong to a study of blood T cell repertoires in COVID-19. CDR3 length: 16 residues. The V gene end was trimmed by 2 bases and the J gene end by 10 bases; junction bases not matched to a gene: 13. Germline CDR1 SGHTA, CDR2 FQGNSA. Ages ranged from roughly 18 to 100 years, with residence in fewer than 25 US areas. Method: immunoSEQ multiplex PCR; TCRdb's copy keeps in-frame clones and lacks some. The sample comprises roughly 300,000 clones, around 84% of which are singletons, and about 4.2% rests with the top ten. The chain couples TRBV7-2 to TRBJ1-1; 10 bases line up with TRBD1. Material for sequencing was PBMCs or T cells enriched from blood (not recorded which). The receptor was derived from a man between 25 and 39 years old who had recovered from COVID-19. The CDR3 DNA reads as TGTGCCAGCAGCTTAACGGGACAGGGGCCGATCCTCGGAGCTTTCTTT. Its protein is CASSLTGQGPILGAFF.